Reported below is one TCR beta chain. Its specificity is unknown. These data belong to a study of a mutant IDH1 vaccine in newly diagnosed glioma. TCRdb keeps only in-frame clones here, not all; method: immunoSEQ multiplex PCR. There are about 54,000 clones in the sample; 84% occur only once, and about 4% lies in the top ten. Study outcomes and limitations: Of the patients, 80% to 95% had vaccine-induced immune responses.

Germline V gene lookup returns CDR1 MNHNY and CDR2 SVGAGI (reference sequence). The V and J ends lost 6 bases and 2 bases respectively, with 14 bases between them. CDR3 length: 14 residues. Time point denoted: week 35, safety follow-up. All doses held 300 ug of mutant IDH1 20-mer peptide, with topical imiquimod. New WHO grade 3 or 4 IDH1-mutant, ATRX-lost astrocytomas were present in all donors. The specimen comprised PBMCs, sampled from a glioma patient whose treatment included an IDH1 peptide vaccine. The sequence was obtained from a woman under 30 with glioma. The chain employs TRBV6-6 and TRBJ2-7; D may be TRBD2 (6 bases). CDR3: CASRPDTGAYEQYF. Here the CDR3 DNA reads TGTGCCAGCAGACCCGACACGGGAGCCTACGAGCAGTACTTC.